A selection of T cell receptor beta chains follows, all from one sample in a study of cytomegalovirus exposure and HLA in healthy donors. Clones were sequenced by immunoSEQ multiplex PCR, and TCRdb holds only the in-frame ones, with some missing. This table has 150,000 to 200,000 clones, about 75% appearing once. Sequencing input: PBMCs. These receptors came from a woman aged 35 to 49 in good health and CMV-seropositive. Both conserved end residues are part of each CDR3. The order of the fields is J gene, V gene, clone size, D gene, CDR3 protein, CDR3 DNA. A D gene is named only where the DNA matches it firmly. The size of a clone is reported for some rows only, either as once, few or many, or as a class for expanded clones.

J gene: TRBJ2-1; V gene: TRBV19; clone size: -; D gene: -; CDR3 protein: CASSIVQGRNEQFF; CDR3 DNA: TGTGCCAGTAGTATCGTCCAGGGTAGGAATGAGCAGTTCTTC
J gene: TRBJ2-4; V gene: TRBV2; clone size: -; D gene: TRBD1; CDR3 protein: CASRQDRGIQYF; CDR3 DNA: TGTGCCAGCAGGCAAGACAGGGGCATTCAGTACTTC
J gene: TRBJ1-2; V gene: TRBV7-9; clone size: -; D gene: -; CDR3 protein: CASSLGAGYGYTF; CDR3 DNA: TGTGCCAGCAGCTTAGGAGCCGGCTATGGCTACACCTTC
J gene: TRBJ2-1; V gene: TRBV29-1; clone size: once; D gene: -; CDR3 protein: CSVEEIRNNEQFF; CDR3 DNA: TGCAGCGTTGAAGAAATCCGTAACAATGAGCAGTTCTTC
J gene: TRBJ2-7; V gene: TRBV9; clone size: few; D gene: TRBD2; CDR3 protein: CASSVGREGLREGRSEQYF; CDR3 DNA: TGTGCCAGCAGCGTAGGTCGGGAAGGGCTGCGGGAGGGCCGAAGCGAGCAGTACTTC
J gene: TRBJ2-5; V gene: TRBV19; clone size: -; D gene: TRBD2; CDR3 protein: CASSTSGGGKIQETQYF; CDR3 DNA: TGTGCCAGTAGTACAAGCGGGGGCGGTAAGATTCAAGAGACCCAGTACTTC
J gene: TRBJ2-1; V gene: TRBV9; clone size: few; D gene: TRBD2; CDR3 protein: CASTLAGGPYNEQFF; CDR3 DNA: TGTGCCAGCACCCTAGCGGGAGGGCCCTACAATGAGCAGTTCTTC
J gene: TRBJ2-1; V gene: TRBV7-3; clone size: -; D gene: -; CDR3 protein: CASSLGLGTYNEQFF; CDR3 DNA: TGTGCCAGCAGCTTAGGCCTAGGAACCTACAATGAGCAGTTCTTC
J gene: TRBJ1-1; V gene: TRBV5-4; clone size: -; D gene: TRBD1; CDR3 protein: CASSPGQGSTEAFF; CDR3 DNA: TGTGCCAGCAGCCCGGGACAGGGTAGTACTGAAGCTTTCTTT
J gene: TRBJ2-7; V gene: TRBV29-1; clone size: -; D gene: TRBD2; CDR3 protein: CSVERGGGNEQYF; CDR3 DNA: TGCAGCGTTGAAAGGGGCGGGGGTAACGAGCAGTACTTC
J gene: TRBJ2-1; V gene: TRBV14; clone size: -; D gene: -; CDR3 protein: CASSQQTSRNEQFF; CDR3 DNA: TGTGCCAGCAGCCAGCAGACTAGTCGGAATGAGCAGTTCTTC
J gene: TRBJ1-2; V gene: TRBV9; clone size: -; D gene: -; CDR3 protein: CASSGPGKLGYGYTF; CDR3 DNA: TGTGCCAGCAGCGGACCAGGGAAGCTTGGCTATGGCTACACCTTC
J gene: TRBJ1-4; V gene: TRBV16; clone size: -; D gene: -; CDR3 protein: CASSPLPQGRKLFF; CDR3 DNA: TGTGCCAGCAGCCCACTCCCCCAGGGCCGAAAACTGTTTTTT
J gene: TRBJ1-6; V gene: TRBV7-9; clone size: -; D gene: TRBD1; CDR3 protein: CASSPTGYSPLHF; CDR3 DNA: TGTGCCAGCAGCCCGACAGGGTACTCACCCCTCCACTTT
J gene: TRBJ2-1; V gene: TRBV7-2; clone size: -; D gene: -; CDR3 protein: CASSRPGTYNEQFF; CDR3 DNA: TGTGCCAGCAGCCGCCCAGGGACCTACAATGAGCAGTTCTTC
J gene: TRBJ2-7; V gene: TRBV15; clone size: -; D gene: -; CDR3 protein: CATSRDRGGRGSSYEQYF; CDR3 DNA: TGTGCCACCAGCAGAGATCGAGGGGGACGGGGAAGCTCCTACGAGCAGTACTTC
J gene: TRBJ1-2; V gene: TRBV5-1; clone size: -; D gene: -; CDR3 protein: CASSSDTHGYTF; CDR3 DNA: TGCGCCAGCAGCTCGGACACCCATGGCTACACCTTC
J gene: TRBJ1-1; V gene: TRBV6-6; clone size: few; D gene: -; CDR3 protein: CASSHEGVADTEAFF; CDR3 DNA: TGTGCCAGCAGCCACGAGGGGGTTGCGGACACTGAAGCTTTCTTT
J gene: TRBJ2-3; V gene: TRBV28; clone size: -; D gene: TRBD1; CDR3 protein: CASSQTGTGWADTQYF; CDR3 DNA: TGTGCCAGCAGTCAAACCGGGACAGGGTGGGCAGATACGCAGTATTTT
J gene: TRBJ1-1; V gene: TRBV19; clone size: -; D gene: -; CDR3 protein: CASTARAYTEAFF; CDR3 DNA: TGTGCCAGTACTGCCAGGGCGTACACTGAAGCTTTCTTT
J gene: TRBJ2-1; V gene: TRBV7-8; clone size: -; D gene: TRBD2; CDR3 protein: CASGPGGLAGRNEQFF; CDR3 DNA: TGTGCCAGCGGCCCAGGGGGACTAGCGGGTCGGAATGAGCAGTTCTTC
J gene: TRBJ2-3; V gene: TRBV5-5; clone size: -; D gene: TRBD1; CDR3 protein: CASSSDRATTDTQYF; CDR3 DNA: TGTGCCAGCAGCTCGGACAGGGCAACTACAGATACGCAGTATTTT
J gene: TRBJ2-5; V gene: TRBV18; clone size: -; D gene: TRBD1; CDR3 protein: CASSPGTGGETQYF; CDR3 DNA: TGTGCCAGCTCACCCGGGACAGGTGGCGAGACCCAGTACTTC
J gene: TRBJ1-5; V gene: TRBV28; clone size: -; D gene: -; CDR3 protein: CASSRQVSNQPQHF; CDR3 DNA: TGTGCCAGCAGCCGACAGGTTAGCAATCAGCCCCAGCATTTT
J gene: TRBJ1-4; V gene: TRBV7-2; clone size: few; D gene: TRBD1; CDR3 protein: CASRATGTGTEKLFF; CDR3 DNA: TGTGCCAGCAGGGCTACCGGGACAGGGACGGAAAAACTGTTTTTT
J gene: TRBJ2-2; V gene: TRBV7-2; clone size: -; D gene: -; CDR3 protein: CASSLARVDTGELFF; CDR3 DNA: TGTGCCAGCAGCTTAGCTCGAGTGGACACCGGGGAGCTGTTTTTT
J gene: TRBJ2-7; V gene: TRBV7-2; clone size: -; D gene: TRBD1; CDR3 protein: CASSLAPQGHYEQYF; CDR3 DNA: TGTGCCAGCAGCTTAGCGCCACAGGGGCATTACGAGCAGTACTTC
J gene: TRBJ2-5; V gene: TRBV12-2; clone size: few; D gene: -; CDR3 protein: CASRLARRSRGYQETQYF; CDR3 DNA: TGTGCAAGTCGCTTAGCGCGGAGAAGTAGGGGCTATCAAGAGACCCAGTACTTC
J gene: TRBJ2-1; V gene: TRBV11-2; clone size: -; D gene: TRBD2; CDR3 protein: CASLDVAGGTSYNEQFF; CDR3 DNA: TGTGCCAGCCTCGACGTAGCGGGAGGGACTTCCTACAATGAGCAGTTCTTC
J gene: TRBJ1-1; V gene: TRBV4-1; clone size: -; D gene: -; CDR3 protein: CASSQDKTSCF; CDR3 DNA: TGCGCCAGCAGCCAAGATAAAACTTCCTGCTTT
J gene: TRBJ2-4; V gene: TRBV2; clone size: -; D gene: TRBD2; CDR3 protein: CASGRGEGNIQYF; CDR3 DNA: TGTGCCAGCGGGAGGGGCGAGGGAAACATTCAGTACTTC
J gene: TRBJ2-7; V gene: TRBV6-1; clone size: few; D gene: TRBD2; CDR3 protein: CASSVVAGGSAYEQYF; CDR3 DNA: TGTGCCAGCAGTGTAGTAGCGGGAGGCTCCGCTTACGAGCAGTACTTC
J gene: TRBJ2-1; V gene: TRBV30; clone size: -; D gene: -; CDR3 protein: CAWSVGTLYNEQFF; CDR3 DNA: TGTGCCTGGAGTGTAGGGACATTATACAATGAGCAGTTCTTC
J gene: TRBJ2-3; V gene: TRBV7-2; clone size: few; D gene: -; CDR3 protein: CASSLAFRTDTQYF; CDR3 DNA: TGTGCCAGCAGCTTAGCCTTTCGGACAGATACGCAGTATTTT
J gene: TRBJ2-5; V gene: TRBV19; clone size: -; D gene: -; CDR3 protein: CASSIDGSETQYF; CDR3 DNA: TGTGCCAGTAGTATAGATGGCTCGGAGACCCAGTACTTC
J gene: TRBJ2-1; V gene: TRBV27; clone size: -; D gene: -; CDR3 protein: CASSVPLTGFDEQFF; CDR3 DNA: TGTGCCAGCAGTGTCCCACTTACGGGTTTCGATGAGCAGTTCTTC
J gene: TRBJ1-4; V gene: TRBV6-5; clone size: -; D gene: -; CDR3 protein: CASSYGRVNEKLFF; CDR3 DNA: TGTGCCAGCAGTTACGGCAGGGTTAATGAAAAACTGTTTTTT
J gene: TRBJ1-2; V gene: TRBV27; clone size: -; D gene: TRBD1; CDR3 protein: CASSLNQGEDGYTF; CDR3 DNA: TGTGCCAGCAGTCTTAACCAGGGGGAGGATGGCTACACCTTC
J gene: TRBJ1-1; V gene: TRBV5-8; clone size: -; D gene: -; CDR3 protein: CASSSGSNTEAFF; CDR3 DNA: TGTGCCAGCAGCTCGGGATCCAACACTGAAGCTTTCTTT
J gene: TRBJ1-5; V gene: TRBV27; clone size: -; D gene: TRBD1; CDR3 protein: CASSLSGGNHKAQHF; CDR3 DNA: TGTGCCAGCAGTTTATCAGGGGGCAACCATAAAGCCCAGCATTTT
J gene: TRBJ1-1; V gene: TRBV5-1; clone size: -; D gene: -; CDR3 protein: CASSLLQANTEAFF; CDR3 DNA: TGCGCCAGCAGCTTGCTCCAGGCGAACACTGAAGCTTTCTTT
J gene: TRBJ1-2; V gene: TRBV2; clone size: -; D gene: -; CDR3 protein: CASSERNYGYTF; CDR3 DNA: TGTGCCAGCAGTGAACGGAACTATGGCTACACCTTC
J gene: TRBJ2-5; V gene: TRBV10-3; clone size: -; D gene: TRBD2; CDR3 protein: CAIGGGGGQYF; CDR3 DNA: TGTGCCATCGGGGGGGGAGGCGGGCAGTACTTC
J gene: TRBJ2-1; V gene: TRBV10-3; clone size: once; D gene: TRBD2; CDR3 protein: CAIMGRAGGEQFF; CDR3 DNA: TGTGCCATCATGGGGAGGGCCGGGGGTGAGCAGTTCTTC
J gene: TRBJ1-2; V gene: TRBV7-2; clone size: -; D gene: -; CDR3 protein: CASSLRGINYGYTF; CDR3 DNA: TGTGCCAGCAGCTTAAGGGGTATTAACTATGGCTACACCTTC